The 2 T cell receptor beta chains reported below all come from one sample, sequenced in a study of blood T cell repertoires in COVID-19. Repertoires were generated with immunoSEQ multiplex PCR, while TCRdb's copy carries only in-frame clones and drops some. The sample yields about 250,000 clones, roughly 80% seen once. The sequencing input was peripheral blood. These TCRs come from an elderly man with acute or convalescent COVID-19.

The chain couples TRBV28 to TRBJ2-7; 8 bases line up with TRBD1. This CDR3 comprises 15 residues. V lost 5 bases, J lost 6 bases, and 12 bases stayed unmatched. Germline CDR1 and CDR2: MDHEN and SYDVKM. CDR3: CASSAYSGTGTEQYF. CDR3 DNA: TGTGCCAGCAGTGCCTACTCCGGGACAGGTACCGAGCAGTACTTC.

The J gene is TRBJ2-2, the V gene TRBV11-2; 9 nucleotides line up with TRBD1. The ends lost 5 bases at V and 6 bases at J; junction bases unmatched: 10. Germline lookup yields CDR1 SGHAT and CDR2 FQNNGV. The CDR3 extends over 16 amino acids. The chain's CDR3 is CASSDSRTGAPGELFF. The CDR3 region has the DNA TGTGCCAGCAGCGATAGCAGGACAGGGGCCCCCGGGGAGCTGTTTTTT.